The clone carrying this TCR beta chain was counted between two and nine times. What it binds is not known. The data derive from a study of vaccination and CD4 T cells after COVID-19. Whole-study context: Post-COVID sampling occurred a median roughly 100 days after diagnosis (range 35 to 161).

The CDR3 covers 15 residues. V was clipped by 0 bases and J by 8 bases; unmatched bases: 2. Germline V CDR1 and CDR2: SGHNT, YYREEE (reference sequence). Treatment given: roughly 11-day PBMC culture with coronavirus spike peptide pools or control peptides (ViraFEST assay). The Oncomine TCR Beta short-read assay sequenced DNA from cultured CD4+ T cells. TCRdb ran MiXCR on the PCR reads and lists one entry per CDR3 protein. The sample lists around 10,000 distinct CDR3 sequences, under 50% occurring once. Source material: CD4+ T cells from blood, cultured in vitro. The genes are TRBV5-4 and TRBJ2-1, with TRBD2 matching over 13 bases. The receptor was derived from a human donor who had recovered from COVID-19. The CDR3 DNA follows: TGTGCCAGCAGCTTGGAACTAGCGGGGGGGCATGAGCAGTTCTTC. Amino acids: CASSLELAGGHEQFF. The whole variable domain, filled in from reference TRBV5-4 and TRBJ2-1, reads ETGVTQSPTHLIKTRGQQVTLRCSSQSGHNTVSWYQQALGQGPQFIFQYYREEENGRGNFPPRFSGLQFPNYSSELNVNALELDDSALYLCASSLELAGGHEQFFGPGTRLTVL.